Included here is one T cell receptor (beta chain) sequence, with context. The data originate from a study of cytomegalovirus exposure and HLA in healthy donors. The germline V gene has CDR1 SGHRS and CDR2 YFSETQ. V was pared by 3 bases and J by 2 bases, with 12 bases between. This CDR3 contains 14 residues. PCR primers comprised 60 Vbeta and 13 Jbeta primers. The table came from immunoSEQ multiplex PCR; TCRdb's copy has only in-frame clones and leaves some out. Recorded here are roughly 120,000 clones; the top ten clones represent approximately 3.8%. The sequencing input was PBMCs. This TCR derives from a man in his late teens or twenties in good health and CMV-seronegative. The genes are TRBV5-1 and TRBJ2-7; D may be TRBD2 (6 bases). The CDR3 coding sequence is TGCGCCAGCAGCTCGGGACTGCAAGCCTACGAGCAGTACTTC. Amino acids: CASSSGLQAYEQYF.